This record concerns one TCR beta chain sequence. The sample comes from a study of OX40 agonist ivuxolimab in advanced cancers. Germline CDR1 and CDR2: SGHVS and FNYEAQ. There are 17 residues in the CDR3. Germline trimming cut 0 bases from V and 7 bases from J; bases unmatched to any gene: 10. Clones were sequenced by immunoSEQ multiplex PCR, and TCRdb holds only the in-frame ones, with some missing. Counted here are approximately 70,000 clones, around 85% occurring once; the ten biggest clones make up about 0.83%. Here the sequenced sample was CD4+ or CD8+ T cells sorted from blood, taken in a trial of the OX40 agonist ivuxolimab. The sequence was collected from an adult with an advanced solid tumor such as melanoma, head and neck, liver or kidney cancer. V gene TRBV7-6 combines with J gene TRBJ2-2; 8 bases map to TRBD2. Written as DNA, the CDR3 is TGTGCCAGCAGCTTAGCGACGGGGGGGCCCGTAAACGGGGAGCTGTTTTTT. It translates to CASSLATGGPVNGELFF. The variable domain in full, with the rest retrieved from reference TRBV7-6 and TRBJ2-2, is GAGVSQSPRYKVTKRGQDVALRCDPISGHVSLYWYRQALGQGPEFLTYFNYEAQQDKSGLPNDRFSAERPEGSISTLTIQRTEQRDSAMYRCASSLATGGPVNGELFFGEGSRLTVL.